This T cell receptor (beta chain) was sequenced in a study of blood T cells in healthy people across ages. Whole-study context: About one barcoded beta molecule was captured per two T cells (by template switching). Whole-study results and caveats: Researchers judged that diversity estimates from one million T cells fell short of true values. Age brought a roughly linear fall in TCR beta diversity measured per million T cells.

From germline, CDR1 is DFQATT and CDR2 SNEGSKA (reference sequence). J was trimmed by 4 bases and V by 0 bases; bases with no gene match: 10. The CDR3 is 18 amino acids. A second PCR of roughly 7 to 11 cycles used a sample-barcoded 5' primer and a J-beta primer mix. TCRdb re-derived calls from the 5' RACE reads in MiXCR, one entry per CDR3 protein. In the table there are about 970,000 distinct CDR3 sequences, about 53% of which are singletons. Turning to this clonotype: The antigen is not known.

Isolation yielded PBMCs, at least 7 million per sample, in every case. The V gene is TRBV20-1, the J gene TRBJ2-3; 13 bases match TRBD2. The specimen sequenced was blood. The clonotype originates from a woman in her sixties or seventies in good health. CDR3 sequence: CSARDFSTSGRGADTQYF. The CDR3 DNA reads as TGCAGTGCTAGAGATTTTAGTACTAGCGGGAGGGGTGCAGATACGCAGTATTTT.